These 30 T cell receptor beta chains originate from one sample sequenced in a study of cytomegalovirus exposure and HLA in healthy donors. PCR was performed using 60 Vbeta and 13 Jbeta primers. Sequencing was performed with immunoSEQ multiplex PCR; in TCRdb, only in-frame clones are kept and a portion is missing. The sample shows about 150,000 clones, over 70% of them seen only once. Sequencing was performed on PBMCs. The receptors derive from a man aged 30 to 45 in good health and CMV-seropositive.

V gene TRBV9 combines with J gene TRBJ1-1; 8 bases line up with TRBD1. Per germline, CDR1 SGDLS and CDR2 YYNGEE. The V and J ends lost 2 bases and 1 base, in that order; junction bases with no gene match: 13. The CDR3 spans 18 residues. The DNA for the CDR3 is TGTGCCAGCAGCGTGACCGGGGCAGGGGGCGTTGGGAACACTGAAGCTTTCTTT. Residues: CASSVTGAGGVGNTEAFF. Full variable domain (remainder filled in from reference TRBV9 and TRBJ1-1): DSGVTQTPKHLITATGQRVTLRCSPRSGDLSVYWYQQSLDQGLQFLIQYYNGEERAKGNILERFSAQQFPDLHSELNLSSLELGDSALYFCASSVTGAGGVGNTEAFFGQGTRLTVV.

This rearrangement joins TRBV4-2 to TRBJ1-6, with D possibly matching TRBD1 (6 bases). The germline V gene encodes CDR1 LGHNA and CDR2 YNFKEQ. The CDR3 totals 16 residues. Trimming took 0 bases from V and 6 from J, leaving 12 bases between them. The CDR3 nucleotides are TGTGCCAGCAGCCAAGACTCAGGGGACCGTAATTCACCCCTCCACTTT. Its translation is CASSQDSGDRNSPLHF.

V is TRBV6-5 and J is TRBJ1-6; TRBD1 matches 7 bases. CDR1 and CDR2 (germline): MNHEY, SVGAGI. The CDR3 spans 14 residues. Trimming at V came to 6 bases and at J to 8 bases, leaving 7 bases not matched to a gene. CDR3 residues: CASRMTGNHSPLHF. For the CDR3, the DNA is TGTGCCAGCAGAATGACAGGGAATCATTCACCCCTCCACTTT.

The chain uses TRBV12-5 and TRBJ2-1; a possible D gene is TRBD2 (6 bases). V lost 1 base and J 8 bases, leaving 24 bases between the germline ends. Germline V CDR1 and CDR2: LGHNT, FRNRAP. The CDR3 covers 18 residues. CDR3 DNA: TGTGCTAGTGGTTTGGACCCCGGCGGTTTGGAGGGATCGGATGAGCAGTTCTTC. Protein product: CASGLDPGGLEGSDEQFF.

This chain links TRBV4-1 with TRBJ2-1; 12 positions agree with TRBD1. This CDR3 has 15 residues. The V gene end was trimmed by 4 bases and the J gene end by 8 bases; junction bases not matched to a gene: 6. The V gene's germline CDR1 is MGHRA and CDR2 YSYEKL. CDR3 sequence reads: CASSRGQGALDEQFF. In DNA form, the CDR3 reads TGCGCCAGCAGCCGGGGACAGGGGGCGCTGGATGAGCAGTTCTTC.

The chain is built from TRBV7-6 and TRBJ2-5; 9 bases match TRBD1. Germline V gene lookup returns CDR1 SGHVS and CDR2 FNYEAQ. This CDR3 has 18 residues. The V segment lost 5 bases and the J segment 2 bases; nucleotides outside the gene matches: 15. The CDR3 DNA reads TGTGCCAGCAGCCACCGGGACAGGGCGATAGGCGGGCAAGAGACCCAGTACTTC. Translated, it gives CASSHRDRAIGGQETQYF.

The chain uses TRBV2 and TRBJ1-1; TRBD1 matches 12 bases. The CDR3 covers 15 residues. The germline gives CDR1 SNHLY, CDR2 FYNNEI. V was clipped by 8 bases and J by 1 base; unmatched bases: 5. CDR3 sequence reads: CASRGTGGENTEAFF. The DNA of the CDR3 is TGTGCCAGCCGCGGGACAGGGGGCGAGAACACTGAAGCTTTCTTT.

V is TRBV29-1 and J is TRBJ1-3; D gene unclear. There are 13 residues in the CDR3. CDR1 is SQVTM, CDR2 ANQGSEA, per germline. Trimming took off 7 bases at V and 4 bases at J, with 14 bases between the two ends. The CDR3 sequence is CSGRIGSGNTIYF. DNA of the CDR3: TGCAGCGGGAGGATCGGCAGCGGAAACACCATATATTTT.

The chain recombines TRBV7-9 with TRBJ2-4; 8 bases agree with TRBD2. This CDR3 comprises 13 residues. Germline loops: CDR1 SEHNR, CDR2 FQNEAQ (reference sequence). The J segment lost 12 bases and the V segment lost 1 base, leaving 5 bases of the junction unmatched. The CDR3 here is CASSLGYRGGQYF. In nucleotides, the CDR3 is TGTGCCAGCAGCTTAGGCTACCGGGGGGGTCAGTACTTC. The variable domain in full, completed from reference TRBV7-9 and TRBJ2-4, reads DTGVSQNPRHKITKRGQNVTFRCDPISEHNRLYWYRQTLGQGPEFLTYFQNEAQLEKSRLLSDRFSAERPKGSFSTLEIQRTEQGDSAMYLCASSLGYRGGQYFGAGTRLSVL.

The chain recombines TRBV11-2 with TRBJ1-1; 9 nucleotides align to TRBD1. Germline loops: CDR1 SGHAT, CDR2 FQNNGV. The CDR3 spans 16 residues. V was clipped by 5 bases and J by 1 base; unmatched bases: 8. CDR3: CASSEGQGGRNTEAFF. CDR3 bases: TGTGCCAGCAGCGAGGGACAGGGAGGGCGGAACACTGAAGCTTTCTTT.

CDR3 protein: CASSPPGRGAQPQHF. CDR3 DNA sequence: TGTGCCAGCTCACCACCAGGGCGCGGGGCACAGCCCCAGCATTTT. V usage is TRBV18 and J usage is TRBJ1-5, with a possible D match to TRBD1 (5 bases). The germline gives CDR1 KGHSH, CDR2 LQKENI. The CDR3 is 15 amino acids. V was cut by 0 bases and J by 7 bases, with 13 bases left in between.

The chain joins TRBV4-3 to TRBJ1-3; 7 bases fit TRBD1. With V trimmed by 3 bases and J by 2 bases, 7 bases remained unmatched. This CDR3 comprises 16 residues. Germline CDR1 reads LGHNA; CDR2 reads YSLEER. For the CDR3, the DNA is TGCGCCAGCAGCCACCCTATGACAGGGACTGGAAACACCATATATTTT. Translated, it gives CASSHPMTGTGNTIYF.

V usage is TRBV30 and J usage is TRBJ2-7, with D maybe TRBD2 (6 bases). This CDR3 spans 14 amino acids. Germline lookup yields CDR1 GTSNPN and CDR2 SVGIG (reference sequence). Deletions cut 3 bases from V and 2 bases from J, with 14 bases between. The CDR3 here is CAWRSSGSTYEQYF. The CDR3 bases are TGTGCCTGGAGGTCCAGCGGGTCCACCTACGAGCAGTACTTC.

The chain has TRBV5-1 and TRBJ1-3; the D is unclear. The CDR3 is made up of 16 amino acids. Trimming pared 2 bases from V and 0 bases from J, leaving 12 bases between. Germline loops: CDR1 SGHRS, CDR2 YFSETQ. The CDR3: CASSFGQASSGNTIYF. As DNA, the CDR3 is TGCGCCAGCAGCTTTGGTCAAGCGAGCTCTGGAAACACCATATATTTT.

This chain joins TRBV4-3 and TRBJ2-7; D possibly corresponds to TRBD2 (6 bases). Trimming took 2 bases from V and 3 from J, leaving 14 bases between them. This CDR3 has 15 residues. From germline, CDR1 is LGHNA and CDR2 YSLEER. CDR3 bases: TGCGCCAGCAGCCAATCCACCCCGGGGGACTACGAGCAGTACTTC. The encoded protein is CASSQSTPGDYEQYF.

J is TRBJ1-1 and V is TRBV4-2; D gene unclear. Trimming shortened V by 7 bases and J by 6 bases, and 21 bases separated the two germline ends. The CDR3 totals 15 residues. Per germline, CDR1 LGHNA and CDR2 YNFKEQ. This chain's CDR3 is CASTPMKPGEAEAFF. CDR3 sequence (DNA): TGTGCCAGCACACCTATGAAACCTGGGGAGGCTGAAGCTTTCTTT.

The chain employs TRBV10-2 and TRBJ1-6; 9 bases are shared with TRBD1. The trim removed 5 bases at V and 3 bases at J, leaving 5 bases unmatched. This CDR3 spans 16 amino acids. CDR1 is WSHSY and CDR2 is SAAADI in the germline V gene. CDR3: CASSSNRGLYNSPLHF. Written as DNA, the CDR3 is TGCGCCAGCAGTTCCAACAGGGGGCTCTATAATTCACCCCTCCACTTT.

The gene calls are TRBV10-3 and TRBJ1-3; 9 bases fit TRBD1. Germline values: CDR1 ENHRY, CDR2 SYGVKD. V gave up 2 bases and J gave up 4 bases; unmatched junction bases: 6. The CDR3 extends over 16 amino acids. CDR3 bases: TGTGCCATCAGTGAGAACGGACAGGGGACCGGAAACACCATATATTTT. Its protein product is CAISENGQGTGNTIYF.

This clone has ten or more counts. This chain joins TRBV5-1 and TRBJ1-2, with unresolved D. With 0 bases removed from V and 4 bases from J, the gap between germline ends came to 16 bases. The CDR3 runs to 16 residues. Germline CDR1 and CDR2: SGHRS and YFSETQ. In nucleotides, the CDR3 is TGCGCCAGCAGCTTGGAGTTCGGAGGCAGGCTCTATGGCTACACCTTC. This gives the protein CASSLEFGGRLYGYTF.

V usage is TRBV5-1 and J usage is TRBJ2-7; the D gene is possibly TRBD1 (6 bases). Trimming left V 4 bases short and J 2 bases short, with 16 bases between. The CDR3 runs 15 residues. Germline loops: CDR1 SGHRS, CDR2 YFSETQ. The CDR3 sequence is CASSPEGHQTYEQYF. The CDR3 DNA sequence: TGCGCCAGCAGCCCAGAGGGACACCAAACCTACGAGCAGTACTTC.

The chain has TRBV6-5 and TRBJ2-1, with D possibly TRBD1 on 7 matching bases. CDR1 MNHEY and CDR2 SVGAGI come from the germline V gene. The CDR3 has 14 amino acids. V shed 4 bases and J shed 9 bases, with 16 bases lying between them. The CDR3 loop reads CASSSDREVTEQFF. The CDR3 nucleotides read TGTGCCAGCAGTTCCGACAGGGAGGTTACTGAGCAGTTCTTC.

V and J are TRBV5-1 and TRBJ2-5, with 7 positions matching TRBD2. The assigned J gene may be wrong: the sequence end matches TRBJ2-7 better. CDR1 is SGHRS and CDR2 is YFSETQ in the germline V gene. The CDR3 is made up of 14 amino acids. CDR3 loop: CASSLGNSGYEQYF. CDR3 coding DNA: TGCGCCAGCAGCTTGGGTAATAGCGGGTACGAGCAGTACTTC.

V usage is TRBV7-2 and J usage is TRBJ2-5, with a possible D match to TRBD2 (5 bases). The germline V gene encodes CDR1 SGHTA and CDR2 FQGNSA. The CDR3 has 17 amino acids. Between the trimmed V and J ends, which lost 1 base and 0 bases, there was a span of 15 bases. The CDR3 sequence: CASSLVEGRRYQETQYF. The CDR3 bases are TGTGCCAGCAGCTTAGTAGAGGGCAGGAGATACCAAGAGACCCAGTACTTC.

The gene calls are TRBV7-2 and TRBJ2-7; no clear D gene. The germline CDR1 and CDR2 sequences are SGHTA and FQGNSA. Trimming removed 5 bases from V and 10 bases from J, with 15 bases in between. This CDR3 has 12 amino acids. In DNA, the CDR3 is TGTGCCAGCAGCCACTACACACCCGATCAGTACTTC. It codes for CASSHYTPDQYF.

This clone was counted only a few times. The rearrangement uses TRBV7-9 and TRBJ2-5; 7 positions agree with TRBD2. V dropped 11 bases and J dropped 5; count of bases not matched to a gene: 14. CDR1 and CDR2 from the germline V gene are SEHNR and FQNEAQ (reference sequence). The CDR3 extends over 14 amino acids. The CDR3 sequence: CAGARNSGKETQYF. DNA for the CDR3: TGTGCCGGAGCGAGGAACAGCGGGAAGGAGACCCAGTACTTC.

The chain couples TRBV19 to TRBJ2-3; a possible D gene is TRBD1 (5 bases). CDR1 LNHDA and CDR2 SQIVND come from the germline V gene (reference sequence). V dropped 1 base and J dropped 8 bases, with 16 bases sitting between them. This CDR3 is built from 15 residues. CDR3 coding DNA: TGTGCCAGTAGTATAGGGTCAGGGTTTGAAGGTACGCAGTATTTT. It specifies CASSIGSGFEGTQYF.

The chain employs TRBV2 and TRBJ2-2; possible D gene TRBD1, 6 bases. Trimming removed 8 bases from V and 5 bases from J, with 15 bases in between. The CDR3 contains 14 residues. Germline V gene sequence: CDR1 SNHLY, CDR2 FYNNEI. CDR3 DNA: TGTGCCAGCGATGGCGGACAGACAACCGGGGAGCTGTTTTTT. Translation gives CASDGGQTTGELFF.

The chain recombines TRBV7-2 with TRBJ1-2; 9 bases match TRBD1. Germline CDR1 SGHTA, CDR2 FQGNSA. Trimming removed 1 base from V and 7 bases from J; junction bases left unmatched: 7. This CDR3 is built from 15 residues. As DNA, the CDR3 is TGTGCCAGCAGCTTAGGTGGGACAGGGATGGTTGGCTACACCTTC. Protein sequence: CASSLGGTGMVGYTF. Filled out from reference TRBV7-2 and TRBJ1-2, the complete variable domain reads GAGVSQSPSNKVTEKGKDVELRCDPISGHTALYWYRQSLGQGLEFLIYFQGNSAPDKSGLPSDRFSAERTGGSVSTLTIQRTQQEDSAVYLCASSLGGTGMVGYTFGSGTRLTVV.

The chain has TRBV20-1 and TRBJ2-1; 7 bases line up with TRBD1. Germline loops: CDR1 DFQATT, CDR2 SNEGSKA (reference sequence). After removal of 0 bases from V and 10 bases from J, the junction contained 0 bases not matched to a gene. CDR3 size: 11 residues. The CDR3 loop reads CSAREDREQFF. CDR3 DNA sequence: TGCAGTGCTAGAGAGGACAGGGAGCAGTTCTTC.

This rearrangement joins TRBV19 to TRBJ2-1, with 8 bases fitting TRBD2. This CDR3 contains 15 residues. The V segment lost 3 bases and the J segment 4 bases; nucleotides outside the gene matches: 5. CDR1 is LNHDA, CDR2 SQIVND, per germline (reference sequence). The CDR3 loop is CASSIIAGRYNEQFF. The CDR3 nucleotides read TGTGCCAGTAGTATTATAGCGGGAAGGTACAATGAGCAGTTCTTC.